Below are 30 T cell receptor beta chains sequenced from a single sample in a study of CD8 T cells in ankylosing spondylitis. Study findings and constraints: Blood of patients with ankylosing spondylitis appeared to be characterized by a TCR beta motif of several highly homologous variants.

Via MiXCR, TCRdb re-called the 5' RACE reads, giving one row per CDR3 protein. Seen here are more than 500,000 distinct CDR3 sequences, approximately 5% observed once, and the top ten hold roughly 3.5%. The antigens these receptors bind are not known. The sequenced sample consisted of blood, either unsorted or a sorted T cell fraction (not recorded which). These receptor sequences come from a male donor with ankylosing spondylitis.

In its sample, this clonotype was seen many times. A junction boundary mismatches the germline segment, possibly from a read error. This chain joins TRBV5-1 and TRBJ1-1; D call uncertain. This CDR3 has 12 residues. The germline V gene encodes CDR1 SGHRS and CDR2 YFSETQ. The CDR3 sequence is CASSLRDTEAFF. The CDR3 bases are TGTGCCAGCAGTTTAAGGGACACTGAAGCTTTCTTT.

The chain joins TRBV5-1 to TRBJ2-5, with unresolved D. Germline V gene lookup returns CDR1 SGHRS and CDR2 YFSETQ. Trimming removed 0 bases from V and 2 bases from J, with 11 bases in between. The CDR3 consists of 15 residues. CDR3 region: CASSLVAPMQETQYF. CDR3 nucleotide sequence: TGCGCCAGCAGCTTGGTAGCCCCTATGCAAGAGACCCAGTACTTC.

This clonotype showed up many times. The chain is built from TRBV5-1 and TRBJ2-3; TRBD2 agrees at 7 bases. V shed 4 bases and J 3 bases; nucleotides not matched to a gene: 11. This CDR3 spans 16 amino acids. Per germline, CDR1 SGHRS and CDR2 YFSETQ. CDR3 sequence: CASSRGLSRLTDTQYF. Written as DNA, the CDR3 is TGCGCCAGCAGCCGGGGACTATCCCGTTTGACAGATACGCAGTATTTT.

Ten or more counts support this clonotype. The chain uses TRBV29-1 and TRBJ1-1, with D perhaps TRBD1 (5 bases). The CDR3 extends over 13 amino acids. The V and J ends lost 4 bases and 0 bases respectively, with 9 bases between them. Germline V lookup: CDR1 SQVTM, CDR2 ANQGSEA. CDR3 in amino acids: CSVGGRVNTEAFF. The CDR3, as DNA: TGCAGCGTTGGGGGCAGGGTGAACACTGAAGCTTTCTTT.

This clonotype appeared many times. The gene calls are TRBV29-1 and TRBJ1-2; no firm D call. With 6 bases removed from V and 8 bases from J, the gap between germline ends came to 13 bases. The CDR3 is 11 residues long. Germline lookup yields CDR1 SQVTM and CDR2 ANQGSEA. The CDR3 reads CSVQGIQGYTF. CDR3 sequence (DNA): TGCAGCGTCCAAGGGATTCAGGGCTACACCTTC.

This clonotype has at least ten counts. V usage is TRBV9 and J usage is TRBJ2-1; D may be TRBD1 (6 bases). The V gene lost 4 bases and the J gene lost 4 bases, with 15 bases spanning the gap. The CDR3 sequence is 15 residues long. Germline CDR1 is SGDLS and CDR2 is YYNGEE. The CDR3, as DNA: TGTGCCAGCAGCCAAACCGGGACATCATACAATGAGCAGTTCTTC. Translation: CASSQTGTSYNEQFF.

In this sample, this clonotype turned up many times. The V gene is TRBV5-1, the J gene TRBJ2-2; D gene uncertain. CDR3 length: 16 amino acids. V was clipped by 3 bases and J by 0 bases, with 12 bases between them. Germline V gives CDR1 SGHRS, CDR2 YFSETQ. The CDR3 DNA sequence: TGCGCCAGCAGCTCTCTAAAGATTGCGAACACCGGGGAGCTGTTTTTT. This gives the protein CASSSLKIANTGELFF.

This clonotype was picked up many times. The V gene is TRBV11-1, the J gene TRBJ2-5, with unresolved D. Germline V gene lookup returns CDR1 SGHAT and CDR2 FQDESV (reference sequence). The length of the CDR3 is 13 residues. V was trimmed by 4 bases and J by 2 bases, leaving 8 bases between them. CDR3 loop: CASSWGIQETQYF. CDR3 DNA sequence: TGTGCCAGCAGCTGGGGTATACAAGAGACCCAGTACTTC.

This clonotype was detected ten times or more. The V gene is TRBV4-2, the J gene TRBJ1-4; no reliable D call. Deletions cut 0 bases from V and 0 bases from J, with 5 bases between. The CDR3 runs to 15 residues. The germline V gene has CDR1 LGHNA and CDR2 YNFKEQ. CDR3 sequence (DNA): TGTGCCAGCAGCCAAGACAGCGCAACTAATGAAAAACTGTTTTTT. Its protein is CASSQDSATNEKLFF.

The CDR3 reads CASSGTVSTDTQYF. Here the CDR3 DNA reads TGTGCCAGCTCTGGGACAGTCAGCACAGATACGCAGTATTTT. This chain connects TRBV9 to TRBJ2-3; 7 positions match TRBD1. This CDR3 region has 14 residues. CDR1 and CDR2 (germline): SGDLS, YYNGEE. The V gene end was trimmed by 7 bases and the J gene end by 0 bases; junction bases not matched to a gene: 5.

This clonotype has at least ten counts. The rearrangement uses TRBV7-2 and TRBJ2-1; 8 positions agree with TRBD2. Germline trimming cut 5 bases from V and 4 bases from J; bases unmatched to any gene: 7. The CDR3 is 15 amino acids. Germline-derived CDR1 and CDR2 are SGHTA and FQGNSA. The CDR3 coding sequence is TGTGCCAGCAGCACCCAGCGGGGGAGGTACAATGAGCAGTTCTTC. This translates into CASSTQRGRYNEQFF.

Many counts were recorded for this clonotype. V is TRBV9 and J is TRBJ1-6, with D possibly TRBD1 on 6 matching bases. The CDR3 covers 15 residues. Between the trimmed V and J ends, which lost 3 bases and 6 bases, there was a span of 13 bases. From germline, CDR1 is SGDLS and CDR2 YYNGEE. The CDR3 loop is CASSATGFGNSPLHF. CDR3 DNA sequence: TGTGCCAGCAGCGCAACAGGGTTCGGTAATTCACCCCTCCACTTT.

A few counts support this clonotype. The V and J genes are TRBV5-1 and TRBJ2-7; TRBD1 agrees at 10 bases. This CDR3 region has 15 residues. V shed 4 bases and J 3 bases; nucleotides not matched to a gene: 7. Germline loops: CDR1 SGHRS, CDR2 YFSETQ. CDR3 bases: TGCGCCAGCAGCGCCGGGACAGGGGAGGACTACGAGCAGTACTTC. This encodes CASSAGTGEDYEQYF.

This clonotype was recorded at least ten times. J is TRBJ1-2 and V is TRBV3-1; D is uncertain. V was clipped by 3 bases and J by 2 bases, with 10 bases between them. The CDR3 spans 14 residues. The germline CDR1 and CDR2 sequences are LGHDT and YNNKEL (reference sequence). The chain's CDR3 is CASSHSAGNYGYTF. Here the CDR3 DNA reads TGTGCCAGCAGCCATTCGGCCGGAAACTATGGCTACACCTTC.

This clonotype came up many times. The chain has TRBV7-2 and TRBJ2-1; the match to TRBD2 covers 9 bases. With 8 bases clipped from V and 4 bases from J, the junction kept 6 bases outside the gene matches. The CDR3 has 14 residues. The germline V gene encodes CDR1 SGHTA and CDR2 FQGNSA. For the CDR3, the DNA is TGTGCCAGCGGCAAGCGGGGGGATTACAATGAGCAGTTCTTC. Residues: CASGKRGDYNEQFF.

This clonotype appeared many times. The chain has TRBV10-2 and TRBJ2-2; D may be TRBD2 (6 bases). V was cut by 4 bases and J by 5 bases, with 26 bases left in between. CDR3 length: 19 residues. Germline lookup yields CDR1 WSHSY and CDR2 SAAADI. The CDR3 spells CASSATSLFGTSFTGELFF. In DNA, the CDR3 is TGCGCCAGCAGTGCTACTTCCCTTTTCGGAACTAGCTTTACCGGGGAGCTGTTTTTT.

This clonotype was detected ten times or more. The chain joins TRBV7-8 to TRBJ2-5; D possibly corresponds to TRBD2 (6 bases). The germline gives CDR1 SGHVS, CDR2 FQNEAQ. Trimming took off 7 bases at V and 5 bases at J, with 14 bases between the two ends. This CDR3 is built from 13 residues. CDR3 DNA sequence: TGTGCCAGCAACCGGGAGTGGTCTGAGACCCAGTACTTC. This translates into CASNREWSETQYF.

Ten or more counts support this clonotype. The chain couples TRBV24-1 to TRBJ2-5, with 9 bases fitting TRBD1. The CDR3 is 16 residues long. Germline CDR1 is KGHDR and CDR2 is SFDVKD. J was trimmed by 2 bases and V by 4 bases; bases with no gene match: 7. The CDR3 protein is CATSDPYDRGQETQYF. The CDR3 bases are TGTGCCACCAGTGACCCGTACGACAGGGGGCAAGAGACCCAGTACTTC.

This clonotype showed up just a few times. This chain's CDR3 is CASNVYQETQYF. In nucleotides, the CDR3 is TGTGCCAGCAACGTCTATCAAGAGACCCAGTACTTC. The chain employs TRBV2 and TRBJ2-5; D gene unclear. The CDR3 totals 12 residues. V lost 7 bases, J lost 2 bases, and 8 bases lay in between. Germline CDR1 reads SNHLY; CDR2 reads FYNNEI.

This clonotype was seen ten or more times. The chain is built from TRBV2 and TRBJ2-7, with D perhaps TRBD1 (5 bases). The CDR3 runs 12 residues. The V and J ends lost 6 bases and 10 bases respectively, with 16 bases between them. Germline CDR1 reads SNHLY; CDR2 reads FYNNEI. The CDR3 sequence is CASSAFGAAQYF. CDR3 sequence (DNA): TGTGCCAGCAGCGCTTTTGGGGCAGCTCAGTACTTC.

The sample holds many counts of this clonotype. The CDR3: CASSPLGTQYF. CDR3 in DNA: TGTGCCAGCAGCCCCCTGGGTACGCAGTATTTT. V is TRBV7-2 and J is TRBJ2-3; unclear D gene. V was pared by 5 bases and J by 8 bases, with 8 bases between. The CDR3 consists of 11 residues. Germline lookup yields CDR1 SGHTA and CDR2 FQGNSA.

The sample holds many counts of this clonotype. The chain uses TRBV5-6 and TRBJ1-1; D is perhaps TRBD1 (5 bases). The germline V gene has CDR1 SGHDT and CDR2 YYEEEE. The CDR3 spans 14 residues. Trimming pared 3 bases from V and 3 bases from J, leaving 12 bases between. The CDR3 here is CASSYAVRDTEAFF. The CDR3 DNA follows: TGTGCCAGCAGCTATGCAGTCAGGGACACTGAAGCTTTCTTT.

This clonotype was counted ten times or more. This chain connects TRBV5-1 to TRBJ1-1, with D maybe TRBD1 (5 bases). Trimming removed 0 bases at V and 4 bases at J, with 7 bases between. The CDR3 has 13 residues. CDR1 is SGHRS and CDR2 is YFSETQ in the germline V gene. CDR3 region: CASSLDGGTEAFF. The CDR3 nucleotides are TGCGCCAGCAGCTTGGATGGGGGCACTGAAGCTTTCTTT.

This clonotype has at least ten counts. This chain links TRBV2 with TRBJ2-7; D ambiguous. There are 12 residues in the CDR3. Trimming shortened V by 6 bases and J by 3 bases, and 9 bases separated the two germline ends. Germline V gives CDR1 SNHLY, CDR2 FYNNEI. The CDR3 DNA follows: TGTGCCAGCAGCCACTGGGACTACGAGCAGTACTTC. As protein: CASSHWDYEQYF.

This clonotype appeared many times. This sequence joins TRBV2 and TRBJ2-3; 10 bases line up with TRBD2. V lost 3 bases, J lost 2 bases, and 2 bases stayed unmatched. Germline values: CDR1 SNHLY, CDR2 FYNNEI. The CDR3 sequence is 15 residues long. CDR3 sequence (DNA): TGTGCCAGCAGTGATAGCGGGGGGCCCACAGATACGCAGTATTTT. Its translation is CASSDSGGPTDTQYF.

This clonotype has more than one count but fewer than ten. The chain links TRBV6-5 to TRBJ2-2; D not certain. This CDR3 is built from 14 residues. The germline CDR1 and CDR2 sequences are MNHEY and SVGAGI. V was shortened by 4 bases and J by 8 bases, with 14 bases between the two germline ends. DNA of the CDR3: TGTGCCAGCAGTTCCATCCGGAGCGCTGGGGAGCTGTTTTTT. It yields the protein CASSSIRSAGELFF.

The rearrangement joins TRBV6-2 or TRBV6-3 to TRBJ2-2; 10 nucleotides match TRBD1. The germline gives CDR1 MNHEY, CDR2 SVGEGT. CDR3 length: 19 residues. Losses at the gene ends were 2 bases for V and 0 bases for J; bases not matched to a gene: 9. The chain's CDR3 is CASSYSAGQGVTNTGELFF. The CDR3 region has the DNA TGTGCCAGCAGTTACAGCGCCGGACAGGGGGTGACGAACACCGGGGAGCTGTTTTTT.

This clonotype was picked up a small number of times. The rearrangement uses TRBV20-1 and TRBJ1-1; TRBD1 matches 7 bases. V lost 6 bases to trimming and J lost 3 bases; unmatched junction nucleotides: 4. The CDR3 sequence is 12 residues long. Germline CDR1 and CDR2: DFQATT and SNEGSKA (reference sequence). CDR3 DNA sequence: TGCAGTGCAAGGGACAGCTACACTGAAGCTTTCTTT. Translating gives CSARDSYTEAFF.

This clonotype was recorded at least ten times. J is TRBJ2-2 and V is TRBV29-1; TRBD1 matches at 10 bases. The V gene's germline CDR1 is SQVTM and CDR2 ANQGSEA. The CDR3 contains 14 residues. Germline trimming cut 7 bases from V and 6 bases from J; bases unmatched to any gene: 8. This CDR3 is CSGPGQGIPGELFF. The CDR3 bases are TGCAGCGGACCGGGACAGGGGATCCCCGGGGAGCTGTTTTTT.

This clonotype was detected many times. This rearrangement joins TRBV4-1 to TRBJ2-3, with TRBD2 identical over 9 bases. J lost 1 base, V lost 4 bases, and 9 bases had no gene match. The CDR3 is 17 amino acids. CDR1 and CDR2 from the germline V gene are MGHRA and YSYEKL. The CDR3 DNA reads as TGCGCCAGCAGCCTTCTAGCGGGGAGACACGGCACAGATACGCAGTATTTT. It specifies CASSLLAGRHGTDTQYF.